Following are 4 T cell receptor beta chains from one sample sequenced in a study of T cell repertoires in cytomegalovirus infection. In TCRdb, the reads were re-called with MiXCR into one record per CDR3 protein. The sample lists around 490,000 distinct CDR3 sequences, more than 20% occurring once. The sample taken for sequencing was PBMCs. These receptors were collected from a human donor in good health (CMV status not recorded). Some clones in this sample may be carry-over from other donors' samples.

This chain links TRBV6-1 with TRBJ1-2; tentatively, D is TRBD1 (6 bases). The CDR3 runs 15 residues. Germline values: CDR1 MNHNS, CDR2 SASEGT. With 7 bases removed from V and 2 bases from J, the gap between germline ends came to 17 bases. The CDR3 is CASTYTGLRNYGYTF. The CDR3 nucleotides are TGTGCCAGCACTTATACAGGGCTGCGGAACTATGGCTACACCTTC.

CDR3 DNA: TGTGCCAGCAGCTACGTCCGACAGGGAGCGTTCTTC. This gives the protein CASSYVRQGAFF. This sequence joins TRBV12-3 or TRBV12-4 and TRBJ2-1, with TRBD1 matching over 7 bases. V trimming: 6 bases; J trimming: 15 bases; junction bases outside the gene matches: 11. This CDR3 has 12 amino acids.

In this sample, this clonotype turned up a few times. J is TRBJ1-5 and V is TRBV12-3 or TRBV12-4, with a weak D call TRBD1 (6 bases). V shed 5 bases and J shed 9 bases, with 17 bases lying between them. This CDR3 comprises 14 residues. This CDR3 reads CASSPGQPGGPQHF. The CDR3 coding sequence is TGTGCCAGCAGTCCAGGACAGCCGGGCGGGCCCCAGCATTTT.

This clonotype was recorded many times. The chain links TRBV4-1 to TRBJ2-1; 10 bases align to TRBD2. Germline loops: CDR1 MGHRA, CDR2 YSYEKL. CDR3 length: 16 amino acids. With V trimmed by 1 base and J by 7 bases, 7 bases remained unmatched. The CDR3 DNA reads TGCGCCAGCAGCCAAGGATCAGCGGGAGGGAGAAATGAGCAGTTCTTC. This codes for CASSQGSAGGRNEQFF.